The next 26 T cell receptor beta chains were all read from a single sample in a study of blood T cell repertoires in COVID-19. Generated by immunoSEQ multiplex PCR, the TCRdb table keeps only in-frame clones and is missing some. The sample has about 70,000 clones, approximately 83% seen once; the top ten hold roughly 12%. Sequencing input: peripheral blood. These receptors were taken from a human donor in a cohort sampled during active COVID-19.

The J gene is TRBJ2-7, the V gene TRBV5-4, with D perhaps matching TRBD2 (6 bases). V lost 2 bases, J lost 1 base, and 10 bases lay in between. The CDR3 has 14 amino acids. Germline CDR1 reads SGHNT; CDR2 reads YYREEE (reference sequence). For the CDR3, the DNA is TGTGCCAGCAGCTTTGGAGGGCCATCCTACGAGCAGTACTTC. This sequence encodes CASSFGGPSYEQYF.

The CDR3 sequence: CASSQGASGGNGRLFF. CDR3 nucleotide sequence: TGTGCCAGCAGCCAAGGCGCTAGCGGGGGGAATGGTAGGCTGTTTTTT. The V gene is TRBV3-1 (or the pseudogene TRBV3-2), the J gene TRBJ2-2; 11 positions match TRBD2. The CDR3 has 16 amino acids. CDR1 and CDR2 (germline): LGHDT, YNNKEL (reference sequence). The V gene end was trimmed by 1 base and the J gene end by 13 bases; junction bases not matched to a gene: 11.

This rearrangement joins TRBV7-3 to TRBJ2-1; 8 bases align to TRBD2. Germline V lookup: CDR1 SGHTA, CDR2 FQGTGA. Losses at the gene ends were 2 bases for V and 0 bases for J; bases not matched to a gene: 9. There are 18 residues in the CDR3. DNA of the CDR3: TGTGCCAGCAGCTTATATCCTAGCGGGTCTAGCTCCTACAATGAGCAGTTCTTC. It codes for CASSLYPSGSSSYNEQFF.

The chain recombines TRBV19 with TRBJ1-6, with 9 bases aligning to TRBD1. V was clipped by 5 bases and J by 8 bases; unmatched bases: 7. The CDR3 has 15 residues. Per the germline V gene, CDR1 is LNHDA and CDR2 is SQIVND (reference sequence). The CDR3, as DNA: TGTGCCAGTAGTCTTCACAGGGGGCGAGATTCACCCCTCCACTTT. Residues: CASSLHRGRDSPLHF.

V usage is TRBV5-4 and J usage is TRBJ2-5, with 13 bases lining up with TRBD2. This CDR3 comprises 17 residues. Trimming cost V 1 base and J 6 bases; bases outside gene matches: 9. Germline V gene sequence: CDR1 SGHNT, CDR2 YYREEE (reference sequence). The CDR3 reads CASSLPPTSGGAQTQYF. The CDR3 DNA follows: TGTGCCAGCAGCTTGCCCCCAACTAGCGGGGGGGCACAGACCCAGTACTTC.

This clone has a single count. CDR3 in amino acids: CASSNRGQETQYF. CDR3 bases: TGTGCCAGTAGTAACCGGGGCCAAGAGACCCAGTACTTC. The rearrangement joins TRBV19 to TRBJ2-5; TRBD2 is a possible D gene (5 bases). Germline assignment: CDR1 LNHDA and CDR2 SQIVND (reference sequence). The CDR3 consists of 13 residues. V dropped 4 bases and J dropped 1 base, with 7 bases sitting between them.

The J gene is TRBJ1-2, the V gene TRBV3-1 (or the pseudogene TRBV3-2); no firm D call. The CDR3 extends over 14 amino acids. The germline V and J ends were trimmed by 3 bases and 11 bases, with 19 bases remaining between them. Per germline, CDR1 LGHDT and CDR2 YNNKEL (reference sequence). The CDR3 nucleotides are TGTGCCAGCAGCCAGATGTCGGATCGGGTCCGATACACCTTC. The encoded protein is CASSQMSDRVRYTF.

The chain joins TRBV5-1 to TRBJ2-3, with 12 bases identical to TRBD1. The trim removed 5 bases at V and 7 bases at J, leaving 5 bases unmatched. The CDR3 has 14 residues. Looked up from germline, CDR1 is SGHRS and CDR2 is YFSETQ. The chain's CDR3 is CASSSGTGGNTQYF. The CDR3 region has the DNA TGCGCCAGCAGTTCCGGGACAGGGGGCAATACGCAGTATTTT.

The rearrangement uses TRBV2 and TRBJ2-5; D is unclear. In germline, CDR1 is SNHLY, CDR2 FYNNEI. This CDR3 has 15 residues. Trimming shortened V by 0 bases and J by 5 bases, and 13 bases separated the two germline ends. CDR3 loop: CASSEAGVVRETQYF. The CDR3 DNA sequence: TGTGCCAGCAGTGAAGCTGGAGTAGTTCGGGAGACCCAGTACTTC.

This clone turned up a few times. The chain links TRBV6-6 to TRBJ1-3; perhaps TRBD1 as D (6 bases). CDR3 length: 18 amino acids. CDR1 MNHNY and CDR2 SVGAGI come from the germline V gene (reference sequence). Trimming removed 5 bases at V and 0 bases at J, with 20 bases between. The CDR3 sequence: CASSPKKWTVLSGNTIYF. Written as DNA, the CDR3 is TGTGCCAGCAGTCCCAAAAAGTGGACAGTTCTCTCTGGAAACACCATATATTTT.

This clone was recorded only once. The DNA of the CDR3 is TGTGCCAGCCTCAGGGGCCAGGTAGGAGATACGCAGTATTTT. Translation: CASLRGQVGDTQYF. The J gene is TRBJ2-3, the V gene TRBV6-5; possible D gene TRBD1, 6 bases. Germline V gives CDR1 MNHEY, CDR2 SVGAGI. V lost 8 bases, J lost 5 bases, and 17 bases lay in between. The CDR3 runs 14 residues.

The V call is TRBV5-1, the J call TRBJ1-6; 10 bases align to TRBD1. There are 16 residues in the CDR3. Germline CDR1 reads SGHRS; CDR2 reads YFSETQ. V lost 2 bases to trimming and J lost 11 bases; unmatched junction nucleotides: 10. This CDR3 is CASSFSGTGASTPLHF. The CDR3 bases are TGCGCCAGCAGCTTTTCCGGGACAGGGGCGAGCACACCCCTCCACTTT.

This chain connects TRBV7-8 to TRBJ2-3, with TRBD2 matching 13 bases. The CDR3 length is 18 residues. V lost 5 bases and J lost 0; bases outside the gene matches: 8. Germline CDR1 is SGHVS and CDR2 is FQNEAQ. CDR3 residues: CASSPGLAGELSTDTQYF. DNA of the CDR3: TGTGCCAGCAGCCCCGGACTAGCGGGGGAGCTTAGCACAGATACGCAGTATTTT.

This rearrangement joins TRBV9 to TRBJ2-1; 7 bases align to TRBD2. Germline V gene sequence: CDR1 SGDLS, CDR2 YYNGEE. CDR3 length: 18 residues. Unmatched junction bases numbered 9, after V lost 0 bases and J lost 0 bases. The CDR3 spells CASSVGTPGGTSYNEQFF. CDR3 DNA: TGTGCCAGCAGCGTAGGGACCCCGGGGGGTACCTCCTACAATGAGCAGTTCTTC.

This chain joins TRBV3-1 (or the pseudogene TRBV3-2) and TRBJ2-6, with 8 bases matching TRBD2. The CDR3 is 15 residues long. V lost 3 bases and J lost 4; bases outside the gene matches: 2. Germline V gene lookup returns CDR1 LGHDT and CDR2 YNNKEL (reference sequence). This CDR3 reads CASSHLAGGANVLTF. Here the CDR3 DNA reads TGTGCCAGCAGCCACCTAGCGGGCGGGGCCAACGTCCTGACTTTC.

This chain links TRBV5-4 with TRBJ2-3; 8 positions match TRBD2. V trimming: 6 bases; J trimming: 2 bases; junction bases outside the gene matches: 11. Germline lookup yields CDR1 SGHNT and CDR2 YYREEE (reference sequence). The CDR3 spans 16 residues. This CDR3 is CASTAGGHILTDTQYF. CDR3 sequence (DNA): TGTGCCAGCACCGCGGGGGGCCATATCCTCACAGATACGCAGTATTTT. The complete variable domain, with remaining parts taken from reference TRBV5-4 and TRBJ2-3, reads ETGVTQSPTHLIKTRGQQVTLRCSSQSGHNTVSWYQQALGQGPQFIFQYYREEENGRGNFPPRFSGLQFPNYSSELNVNALELDDSALYLCASTAGGHILTDTQYFGPGTRLTVL.

V gene TRBV2 combines with J gene TRBJ2-1; D is unclear. Germline values: CDR1 SNHLY, CDR2 FYNNEI. V was shortened by 7 bases and J by 3 bases, with 10 bases between the two germline ends. The CDR3 sequence is 13 residues long. As DNA, the CDR3 is TGTGCCAGCACAGAGACAAGCTACAATGAGCAGTTCTTC. It codes for CASTETSYNEQFF. The full variable domain, its missing parts supplied by reference TRBV2 and TRBJ2-1, is EPEVTQTPSHQVTQMGQEVILRCVPISNHLYFYWYRQILGQKVEFLVSFYNNEISEKSEIFDDQFSVERPDGSNFTLKIRSTKLEDSAMYFCASTETSYNEQFFGPGTRLTVL.

This clone was seen just once. The chain employs TRBV15 and TRBJ1-6, with 11 positions matching TRBD1. V shed 5 bases, J shed 1 base, and the junction held 1 base outside the gene matches. CDR3 length equals 16 residues. Looked up from germline, CDR1 is LNHNV and CDR2 is YYDKDF (reference sequence). The CDR3 DNA follows: TGTGCCACCAGCGGGACAGGGGGTTCCTATAATTCACCCCTCCACTTT. It yields the protein CATSGTGGSYNSPLHF.

J is TRBJ2-1 and V is TRBV4-3, with 11 bases fitting TRBD2. Germline lookup yields CDR1 LGHNA and CDR2 YSLEER. The J segment lost 4 bases and the V segment lost 2 bases, leaving 4 bases of the junction unmatched. This CDR3 region has 16 residues. Written as DNA, the CDR3 is TGCGCCAGCAGCCAAACTAGCGGGGGCCTGTACAATGAGCAGTTCTTC. This encodes CASSQTSGGLYNEQFF.

The CDR3 DNA reads as TGTGCCACCCGACAGATGTGGAATGAGCAGTTCTTC. Protein sequence: CATRQMWNEQFF. The chain links TRBV19 to TRBJ2-1, with TRBD1 as a possible D gene (5 bases). The CDR3 totals 12 residues. The V gene lost 10 bases and the J gene lost 7 bases, with 14 bases spanning the gap. Germline V gene data show CDR1 as LNHDA and CDR2 as SQIVND (reference sequence).

This clone was counted between two and nine times. Written as DNA, the CDR3 is TGCGCCAGCAGGATGAGGAGACTAGCGGATTACGAGCAGTACTTC. As protein: CASRMRRLADYEQYF. The chain uses TRBV10-1 and TRBJ2-7, with 9 nucleotides matching TRBD2. The CDR3 covers 15 residues. CDR1 and CDR2 (germline): WNHNN, SYGVQD (reference sequence). V lost 6 bases, J lost 4 bases, and 10 bases stayed unmatched.

This sequence joins TRBV11-2 and TRBJ1-2, with D uncertain. Germline V gene data show CDR1 as SGHAT and CDR2 as FQNNGV. Deletions cut 5 bases from V and 1 base from J, with 17 bases between. This CDR3 has 16 residues. The CDR3 sequence is CASSPPHDNFNYGYTF. CDR3 DNA sequence: TGTGCCAGCAGCCCTCCTCACGACAATTTTAACTATGGCTACACCTTC.

This clone occurred a few times. One end of the junction is discordant with germline, which a read error may explain. The rearrangement uses TRBV2 and TRBJ1-2; D gene unclear. This CDR3 comprises 15 residues. Germline loops: CDR1 SNHLY, CDR2 FYNNEI. CDR3: CASREEQLINYGYTF. Here the CDR3 DNA reads TGTGCCAGCAGGGAAGAACAGCTTATTAACTATGGCTACACCTTC. Variable domain in full (rest from reference TRBV2 and TRBJ1-2): EPEVTQTPSHQVTQMGQEVILRCVPISNHLYFYWYRQILGQKVEFLVSFYNNEISEKSEIFDDQFSVERPDGSNFTLKIRSTKLEDSAMYFCASREEQLINYGYTFGSGTRLTVV.

The rearrangement links TRBV11-2 to TRBJ2-1; D remains ambiguous. The CDR3 is 13 residues long. The germline CDR1 and CDR2 sequences are SGHAT and FQNNGV. The V end lost 2 bases, the J end lost 5 bases, and 7 bases lay between the germline ends. The CDR3 sequence is CASSLNSDNEQFF. DNA of the CDR3: TGTGCCAGCAGCTTAAACAGTGACAATGAGCAGTTCTTC.

The rearrangement links TRBV27 to TRBJ2-3; 9 bases match TRBD1. V lost 6 bases, J lost 6 bases, and 4 bases stayed unmatched. Germline CDR1 is MNHEY and CDR2 is SMNVEV (reference sequence). This CDR3 is 13 amino acids long. The CDR3 is CASSGTGMDTQYF. CDR3 nucleotides: TGTGCCAGCAGCGGGACAGGGATGGATACGCAGTATTTT.

The chain recombines TRBV3-1 (or the pseudogene TRBV3-2) with TRBJ1-6; possibly TRBD1 for D (5 bases). The CDR3 is made up of 15 amino acids. Germline V CDR1 and CDR2: LGHDT, YNNKEL (reference sequence). The germline V and J ends were trimmed by 1 base and 7 bases, with 11 bases remaining between them. CDR3 DNA: TGTGCCAGCAGCCAAGGGGGGGGAGTAAATTCACCCCTCCACTTT. Amino acid sequence: CASSQGGGVNSPLHF.